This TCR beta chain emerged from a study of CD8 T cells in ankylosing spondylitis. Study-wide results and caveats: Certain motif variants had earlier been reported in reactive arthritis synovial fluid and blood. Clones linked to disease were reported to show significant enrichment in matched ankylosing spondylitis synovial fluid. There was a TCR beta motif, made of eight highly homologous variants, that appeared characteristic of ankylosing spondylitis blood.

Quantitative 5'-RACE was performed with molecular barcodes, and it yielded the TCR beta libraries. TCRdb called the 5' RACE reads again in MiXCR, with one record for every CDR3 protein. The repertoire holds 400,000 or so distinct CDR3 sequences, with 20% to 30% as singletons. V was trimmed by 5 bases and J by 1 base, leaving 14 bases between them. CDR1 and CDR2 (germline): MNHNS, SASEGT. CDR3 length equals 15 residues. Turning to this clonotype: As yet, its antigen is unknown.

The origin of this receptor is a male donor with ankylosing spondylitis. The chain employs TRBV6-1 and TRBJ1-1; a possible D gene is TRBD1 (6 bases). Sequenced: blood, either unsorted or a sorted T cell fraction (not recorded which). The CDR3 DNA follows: TGTGCCAGCAGTAGCCTGGGACAATCGAACACTGAAGCTTTCTTT. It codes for CASSSLGQSNTEAFF.